The sequence of this T cell receptor beta chain was determined in a study of response to subunit inactivated influenza vaccine. TCRdb re-called the RT-PCR reads with MiXCR, one entry per CDR3 protein. The table records under 550,000 distinct CDR3 sequences, approximately 7.1% of them present only once. The CDR3 length is 15 residues. The germline V and J ends were trimmed by 3 bases and 1 base, with 13 bases remaining between them. CDR1 and CDR2 from the germline V gene are SGHKS and YYEKEE (reference sequence). This rearrangement joins TRBV5-5 to TRBJ1-1; D is ambiguous. Material: PBMCs from blood, obtained around 25 months after vaccination. The receptor comes from a man between 45 and 75 years old who received an inactivated influenza vaccine. The DNA for the CDR3 is TGTGCCAGCAGCTCAAACAGTTTCCCGAACACTGAAGCTTTCTTT. Amino acids: CASSSNSFPNTEAFF.